This paragraph reports one T cell receptor beta chain. These data belong to a study of post-analysis software for immune sequencing data. As for the study in general: The disease courses spanned relapsing-remitting, secondary progressive and progressive-relapsing forms of multiple sclerosis.

Unique-molecular-identifier-tagged TCR beta cDNA libraries were used. MiXCR was run by TCRdb on the PCR reads, yielding one entry per CDR3 protein. The sample holds 600,000 to 700,000 distinct CDR3 sequences, 55% to 70% seen once. This TCR was recovered from a girl aged 2-10 years with multiple sclerosis. What was sequenced was blood.

The CDR3 DNA reads as TGTGCTAGTGGTTTGGTTTGGACAGGGTATGGCTACACCTTC. Protein sequence: CASGLVWTGYGYTF. The rearrangement uses TRBV12-5 and TRBJ1-2; TRBD1 matches at 8 bases. V trimming: 0 bases; J trimming: 5 bases; junction bases outside the gene matches: 2. The CDR3 totals 14 residues. Germline V gives CDR1 LGHNT, CDR2 FRNRAP.